The sequence of this T cell receptor beta chain was determined in a study of T cell clones after liver transplantation. Study details: HCV positivity affected three of eight recipients; the rest lacked autoimmune or viral indications. Timepoints were pre-transplant, pre-withdrawal, and after withdrawal was completed or failed.

Clones were read by immunoSEQ multiplex PCR, and TCRdb kept only the in-frame ones, dropping some. The profile covers roughly 51,000 clones, with roughly 74% appearing a single time and more than 9% taken by the ten largest. The CDR3 totals 15 residues. Trimming cost V 3 bases and J 5 bases, with 16 bases left between them. Per germline, CDR1 ENHRY and CDR2 SYGVKD. Sequencing was performed on CD4+ T cells from blood, taken 54 months after liver transplant. The receptor comes from a human patient who received a liver transplant. The graft donor may be the source of some T cells. The V and J genes are TRBV10-3 and TRBJ1-2; D might be TRBD1 (5 bases). The CDR3 here is CAISDHRDRVYGYTF. The CDR3 coding sequence is TGTGCCATCAGTGACCACCGGGACCGCGTTTATGGCTACACCTTC.